These 31 T cell receptor beta chains were sequenced from one sample in a study of cytomegalovirus exposure and HLA in healthy donors (dated by TCRdb to 2016 to 2017). The library was generated by the immunoSEQ multiplex PCR assay. For the multiplex PCR, a mixture combining 60 forward primers for TCR Vbeta segments and 13 reverse primers for TCR Jbeta segments was used. The table comes from immuneACCESS by way of TCRdb, which keeps in-frame sequences with V and J called. Part of the clones is missing from these tables; in studies checked, under half for an unresolved V gene and the rest for unknown reasons. In all, the sample holds under 200,000 clones, and around 84% of those were seen once. The top ten constitute about 2.5% of the sample. The sequencing input was PBMCs. The receptor set was obtained from a young man in good health and CMV-seropositive.

The rearrangement joins TRBV7-2 to TRBJ2-4; 7 nucleotides match TRBD2. Germline V lookup: CDR1 SGHTA, CDR2 FQGNSA. Trimming cost V 4 bases and J 8 bases; bases outside gene matches: 11. The CDR3 length is 15 residues. The CDR3 region is CASSSQAGKVDIQYF. The CDR3 nucleotides are TGTGCCAGCAGCTCCCAAGCGGGAAAGGTGGACATTCAGTACTTC.

The chain links TRBV6-5 to TRBJ2-5, with 9 bases lining up with TRBD1. The CDR3 is made up of 15 amino acids. V lost 4 bases to trimming and J lost 4 bases; unmatched junction nucleotides: 7. CDR1 is MNHEY and CDR2 is SVGAGI in the germline V gene. The CDR3 is CASSSWTGDGETQYF. In nucleotides, the CDR3 is TGTGCCAGCAGTTCCTGGACAGGGGACGGAGAGACCCAGTACTTC.

The rearrangement joins TRBV28 to TRBJ2-3, with a possible D match to TRBD2 (6 bases). The V gene lost 6 bases and the J gene lost 5 bases, with 6 bases spanning the gap. This CDR3 comprises 11 residues. The germline gives CDR1 MDHEN, CDR2 SYDVKM. The CDR3 nucleotides read TGTGCCAGCAGCGGGAGAGATACGCAGTATTTT. This translates into CASSGRDTQYF. The full variable domain, completed using reference TRBV28 and TRBJ2-3, is DVKVTQSSRYLVKRTGEKVFLECVQDMDHENMFWYRQDPGLGLRLIYFSYDVKMKEKGDIPEGYSVSREKKERFSLILESASTNQTSMYLCASSGRDTQYFGPGTRLTVL.

J is TRBJ2-5 and V is TRBV10-1; a possible D gene is TRBD2 (6 bases). The length of the CDR3 is 15 residues. Germline-derived CDR1 and CDR2 are WNHNN and SYGVQD (reference sequence). V lost 6 bases to trimming and J lost 2 bases, with 16 bases between them. CDR3 sequence: CASSPTRGGQETQYF. CDR3 nucleotides: TGCGCCAGCAGCCCCACGCGGGGAGGACAAGAGACCCAGTACTTC.

V and J are TRBV18 and TRBJ2-6; TRBD1 matches at 7 bases. The length of the CDR3 is 17 residues. The V segment lost 1 base and the J segment 2 bases; nucleotides outside the gene matches: 5. CDR1 is KGHSH, CDR2 LQKENI, per germline. The CDR3 bases are TGTGCCAGCTCACCACAGGGGGCCTCAACTGGGGCCAACGTCCTGACTTTC. Residues: CASSPQGASTGANVLTF.

This rearrangement joins TRBV21-1 to TRBJ2-3; TRBD2, as called in the table, went unchecked against the DNA. TRBV21-1 is listed as a pseudogene. CDR3 length: 18 amino acids. The CDR3 protein is CASSKVCGRAFSTDTQYF. CDR3 DNA: TGTGCCAGCAGCAAAGTCTGCGGGAGGGCCTTCAGCACAGATACGCAGTATTTT.

This clone was observed a few times. V and J are TRBV19 and TRBJ1-4, with D possibly being TRBD1 (6 bases). The CDR3 totals 14 residues. Germline CDR1 LNHDA, CDR2 SQIVND (reference sequence). Deletions cut 8 bases from V and 8 bases from J, with 18 bases between. CDR3 protein: CASRHKQGREKLFF. The CDR3 DNA reads as TGTGCCAGTCGCCACAAACAGGGACGGGAAAAACTGTTTTTT.

This clone has just one count. The genes are TRBV27 and TRBJ1-5, with no clear D. V was cut by 5 bases and J by 4 bases, with 15 bases left in between. Per germline, CDR1 MNHEY and CDR2 SMNVEV (reference sequence). This CDR3 spans 15 amino acids. CDR3 protein: CASSPSTRGNQPQHF. The CDR3 nucleotides read TGTGCCAGCAGTCCATCCACCCGGGGTAATCAGCCCCAGCATTTT.

The J gene is TRBJ1-4, the V gene TRBV27; TRBD1 is a possible D gene (6 bases). V was shortened by 7 bases and J by 6 bases, with 15 bases between the two germline ends. Germline V gene sequence: CDR1 MNHEY, CDR2 SMNVEV (reference sequence). The CDR3 is made up of 14 amino acids. The CDR3 here is CASKKGTGYEKLFF. CDR3 in DNA: TGTGCCAGCAAGAAGGGTACAGGGTATGAAAAACTGTTTTTT.

The chain joins TRBV6-5 to TRBJ2-7; 10 nucleotides match TRBD1. Germline trimming cut 5 bases from V and 3 bases from J; bases unmatched to any gene: 7. Germline assignment: CDR1 MNHEY and CDR2 SVGAGI. This CDR3 region has 15 residues. CDR3 loop: CASSRAGTGVYEQYF. CDR3 bases: TGTGCCAGCAGTCGAGCCGGGACAGGGGTCTACGAGCAGTACTTC.

The V call is TRBV19, the J call TRBJ1-5; D might be TRBD1 (6 bases). CDR1 and CDR2 (germline): LNHDA, SQIVND (reference sequence). V was pared by 9 bases and J by 0 bases, with 27 bases between. The CDR3 has 19 residues. In DNA form, the CDR3 reads TGTGCCAGCACTTCAACCTACCCGATGGGGGACACTAGCAATCAGCCCCAGCATTTT. Protein: CASTSTYPMGDTSNQPQHF.

This sequence joins TRBV4-1 and TRBJ2-3; TRBD2 matches at 15 bases. CDR1 is MGHRA and CDR2 is YSYEKL in the germline V gene. V was clipped by 4 bases and J by 5 bases; unmatched bases: 10. This CDR3 has 18 residues. The DNA for the CDR3 is TGCGCCAGCAGCCTGGAGTGGACTAGCGGGAGGGCAGGAGATACGCAGTATTTT. Its translation: CASSLEWTSGRAGDTQYF.

V gene TRBV25-1 combines with J gene TRBJ2-3, with 12 bases identical to TRBD2. CDR3 size: 17 residues. The V gene end was trimmed by 3 bases and the J gene end by 2 bases; junction bases not matched to a gene: 6. Germline V lookup: CDR1 MGHDK, CDR2 SYGVNS. This chain's CDR3 is CASSDPTSGSVTDTQYF. CDR3 nucleotide sequence: TGTGCCAGCAGTGATCCGACTAGCGGGAGTGTCACAGATACGCAGTATTTT.

The chain couples TRBV9 to TRBJ2-7; D remains ambiguous. The CDR3 sequence is 14 residues long. V lost 0 bases to trimming and J lost 2 bases, with 9 bases between them. CDR1 is SGDLS, CDR2 YYNGEE, per germline. The CDR3 bases are TGTGCCAGCAGCGTAGTGGGCAGCACCTACGAGCAGTACTTC. This encodes CASSVVGSTYEQYF.

The chain carries TRBV5-6 and TRBJ2-5; tentatively, D is TRBD2 (5 bases). Germline CDR1 is SGHDT and CDR2 is YYEEEE. The V end was cut by 4 bases, the J end by 4 bases, with 17 bases between. The CDR3 contains 15 residues. The CDR3 bases are TGTGCCAGCAGCCGACCCCCGGACTCCCGAGAGACCCAGTACTTC. This gives the protein CASSRPPDSRETQYF.

This chain joins TRBV7-9 and TRBJ2-5, with 12 bases that match TRBD1. From germline, CDR1 is SEHNR and CDR2 FQNEAQ (reference sequence). V lost 1 base to trimming and J lost 5 bases; unmatched junction nucleotides: 8. The length of the CDR3 is 17 residues. CDR3 protein: CASSLEGWDRGHETQYF. Here the CDR3 DNA reads TGTGCCAGCAGCTTAGAGGGCTGGGACAGGGGGCACGAGACCCAGTACTTC.

The gene calls are TRBV5-1 and TRBJ1-1; perhaps TRBD1 as D (5 bases). This CDR3 is 15 amino acids long. Germline V gives CDR1 SGHRS, CDR2 YFSETQ. Trimming pared 7 bases from V and 0 bases from J, leaving 16 bases between. CDR3 region: CASRVQTAMNTEAFF. The DNA of the CDR3 is TGCGCCAGCCGCGTTCAGACAGCTATGAACACTGAAGCTTTCTTT.

This clone came up a few times. The chain employs TRBV7-8 and TRBJ2-7; 7 bases match TRBD2. V shed 0 bases and J 4 bases; nucleotides not matched to a gene: 6. In germline, CDR1 is SGHVS, CDR2 FQNEAQ. The CDR3 runs to 15 residues. CDR3 sequence: CASSLARGSGYEQYF. For the CDR3, the DNA is TGTGCCAGCAGCTTAGCGCGCGGGAGTGGGTACGAGCAGTACTTC.

The CDR3 here is CASSFPGQGSETQYF. Here the CDR3 DNA reads TGTGCCAGCAGCTTCCCGGGACAGGGTAGCGAGACCCAGTACTTC. The rearrangement links TRBV5-6 to TRBJ2-5, with 9 bases identical to TRBD1. Germline-derived CDR1 and CDR2 are SGHDT and YYEEEE. The junction had 7 bases not matched to a gene; V was cut back by 2 bases and J by 5 bases. CDR3 size: 15 residues.

The CDR3 DNA sequence: TGTGCCAGTAGTATAAACAGTCAGGGGCTAGGGGATACGCAGTATTTT. It is translated as CASSINSQGLGDTQYF. V gene TRBV19 combines with J gene TRBJ2-3; maybe TRBD1 (6 bases). V gave up 2 bases and J gave up 6 bases, with 18 bases separating them. The germline V gene encodes CDR1 LNHDA and CDR2 SQIVND (reference sequence). This CDR3 is built from 16 residues. The complete variable domain, with remaining parts taken from reference TRBV19 and TRBJ2-3, reads DGGITQSPKYLFRKEGQNVTLSCEQNLNHDAMYWYRQDPGQGLRLIYYSQIVNDFQKGDIAEGYSVSREKKESFPLTVTSAQKNPTAFYLCASSINSQGLGDTQYFGPGTRLTVL.

This chain connects TRBV2 to TRBJ2-3; the match to TRBD2 covers 7 bases. Germline loops: CDR1 SNHLY, CDR2 FYNNEI. J lost 4 bases, V lost 3 bases, and 4 bases had no gene match. The length of the CDR3 is 14 residues. This CDR3 is CASSEGGVADTQYF. The CDR3 DNA reads TGTGCCAGCAGTGAGGGAGGGGTCGCAGATACGCAGTATTTT. The full variable domain, rest sourced from reference TRBV2 and TRBJ2-3, is EPEVTQTPSHQVTQMGQEVILRCVPISNHLYFYWYRQILGQKVEFLVSFYNNEISEKSEIFDDQFSVERPDGSNFTLKIRSTKLEDSAMYFCASSEGGVADTQYFGPGTRLTVL.

V is TRBV2 and J is TRBJ1-5; a weak D match, TRBD1 (5 bases). Trimming stripped 6 bases from V and 6 bases from J, with 9 bases between. The CDR3 covers 12 residues. Per the germline V gene, CDR1 is SNHLY and CDR2 is FYNNEI. CDR3 protein: CASRGGFQPQHF. The CDR3 DNA sequence: TGTGCCAGCAGGGGGGGGTTTCAGCCCCAGCATTTT.

V is TRBV6-5 and J is TRBJ1-1; D is possibly TRBD1 (5 bases). The V and J ends lost 2 bases and 3 bases respectively, with 10 bases between them. The CDR3 contains 14 residues. CDR1 is MNHEY, CDR2 SVGAGI, per germline. The CDR3 sequence: CASSYAGRDTEAFF. In nucleotides, the CDR3 is TGTGCCAGCAGTTACGCAGGGAGGGACACTGAAGCTTTCTTT.

The chain joins TRBV9 to TRBJ1-2; D is ambiguous. There are 14 residues in the CDR3. Deletions cut 2 bases from V and 0 bases from J, with 8 bases between. CDR1 is SGDLS and CDR2 is YYNGEE in the germline V gene. The CDR3 protein is CASSVTSSNYGYTF. The DNA of the CDR3 is TGTGCCAGCAGCGTTACTAGTTCTAACTATGGCTACACCTTC.

This rearrangement joins TRBV11-3 to TRBJ1-1; 7 bases agree with TRBD1. The CDR3 runs to 12 residues. V shed 7 bases, J shed 4 bases, and the junction held 3 bases outside the gene matches. CDR1 and CDR2 from the germline V gene are SGHNT and YENEEA. The CDR3 spells CASTRGSTEAFF. The DNA of the CDR3 is TGTGCCAGCACCAGGGGGTCCACTGAAGCTTTCTTT.

The J gene is TRBJ2-6, the V gene TRBV19, with a tentative D call TRBD2 (5 bases). The length of the CDR3 is 16 residues. Looked up from germline, CDR1 is LNHDA and CDR2 is SQIVND (reference sequence). With 6 bases removed from V and 0 bases from J, the gap between germline ends came to 12 bases. CDR3 in DNA: TGTGCCAGTAGCATGGAGGTCTTCTCTGGGGCCAACGTCCTGACTTTC. Translating gives CASSMEVFSGANVLTF.

The chain carries TRBV10-3 and TRBJ2-1; weak D call: TRBD2 (6 bases). The germline CDR1 and CDR2 sequences are ENHRY and SYGVKD. Deletions cut 3 bases from V and 0 bases from J, with 9 bases between. The CDR3 length is 15 residues. The CDR3 loop reads CAISDLAVSYNEQFF. The CDR3 DNA is TGTGCCATCAGTGATTTAGCGGTCTCCTACAATGAGCAGTTCTTC.

This rearrangement joins TRBV27 to TRBJ2-7, with a tentative D call TRBD2 (6 bases). The CDR3 length is 16 residues. V was cut by 3 bases and J by 3 bases, with 18 bases left in between. Per germline, CDR1 MNHEY and CDR2 SMNVEV (reference sequence). The CDR3 here is CASSLAGYETHYEQYF. The CDR3 nucleotides read TGTGCCAGCAGTTTGGCGGGGTACGAGACCCACTACGAGCAGTACTTC.

V is TRBV10-3 and J is TRBJ2-1, with D tentatively TRBD2 (6 bases). The CDR3 runs to 15 residues. Germline V gene data show CDR1 as ENHRY and CDR2 as SYGVKD. The germline V and J ends were trimmed by 1 base and 4 bases, with 11 bases remaining between them. The CDR3 region is CAISELGGTYNEQFF. The CDR3 DNA sequence: TGTGCCATCAGTGAGTTGGGGGGAACTTACAATGAGCAGTTCTTC.

The rearrangement uses TRBV4-2 and TRBJ2-1; 14 nucleotides match TRBD2. With 2 bases clipped from V and 4 bases from J, the junction kept 7 bases outside the gene matches. This CDR3 has 18 amino acids. CDR1 and CDR2 (germline): LGHNA, YNFKEQ. The CDR3 DNA is TGTGCCAGCAGCCAAACCCCCGGGACTAGCGGGAGATACAATGAGCAGTTCTTC. This codes for CASSQTPGTSGRYNEQFF.

The rearrangement joins TRBV2 to TRBJ1-3; D might be TRBD1 (6 bases). The germline V gene encodes CDR1 SNHLY and CDR2 FYNNEI. This CDR3 is built from 14 residues. Trimming took 9 bases from V and 6 from J, leaving 18 bases between them. The CDR3 protein is CASEWDNQENTIYF. The CDR3, as DNA: TGTGCCAGTGAGTGGGACAATCAGGAAAACACCATATATTTT.